The entry below gives a single T cell receptor beta chain sequence along with its context. Its target is unknown. The sample belongs to a study of blood T cells in healthy people across ages. CDR1 is SGHTA and CDR2 is FQGNSA in the germline V gene. The CDR3 is 15 amino acids. V was pared by 6 bases and J by 1 base, with 7 bases of the junction left unmatched. Study findings and constraints: The recorded TCR beta diversity per million T cells decreased in a roughly linear manner with age.

A second PCR of about 6 to 12 cycles used a sample-barcoded 5' primer and a J-beta primer mix. TCRdb called the 5' RACE reads again in MiXCR, with one record for every CDR3 protein. The sample carries under 850,000 distinct CDR3 sequences, approximately 35% recorded once. PBMCs, at least 6.5 million per sample, were isolated. The chain links TRBV7-2 to TRBJ1-1, with 8 bases aligning to TRBD1. The sample was blood. This receptor was taken from a man younger than 35 in good health. The CDR3 protein is CASRYDRGQNTEAFF. Written as DNA, the CDR3 is TGTGCCAGCAGGTACGACAGGGGTCAGAACACTGAAGCTTTCTTT.